This entry features one TCR beta chain sequence. Antigen specificity is unknown. The method was immunoSEQ multiplex PCR; TCRdb's version includes in-frame clones alone and lacks a portion of them. The sample yields approximately 31,000 clones, about 83% seen once. This entry comes from a study of T cells in tuberculosis. Whole-study findings and limits: The TCR-beta difference was not significant; alpha differences partly reflected length.

J was trimmed by 2 bases and V by 1 base; bases with no gene match: 1. There are 15 residues in the CDR3. Germline loops: CDR1 SGHNT, CDR2 YYREEE (reference sequence). Noted time point: new active TB diagnosis, blood taken before or within 7 days of starting treatment. This sample comprised PBMCs, obtained at tuberculosis diagnosis. The chain is built from TRBV5-4 and TRBJ2-1; 9 positions match TRBD2. The TCR comes from an adult with tuberculosis. DNA for the CDR3: TGTGCCAGCAGCTTGAAGCGGGAGGCCTACAATGAGCAGTTCTTC. Protein sequence: CASSLKREAYNEQFF.